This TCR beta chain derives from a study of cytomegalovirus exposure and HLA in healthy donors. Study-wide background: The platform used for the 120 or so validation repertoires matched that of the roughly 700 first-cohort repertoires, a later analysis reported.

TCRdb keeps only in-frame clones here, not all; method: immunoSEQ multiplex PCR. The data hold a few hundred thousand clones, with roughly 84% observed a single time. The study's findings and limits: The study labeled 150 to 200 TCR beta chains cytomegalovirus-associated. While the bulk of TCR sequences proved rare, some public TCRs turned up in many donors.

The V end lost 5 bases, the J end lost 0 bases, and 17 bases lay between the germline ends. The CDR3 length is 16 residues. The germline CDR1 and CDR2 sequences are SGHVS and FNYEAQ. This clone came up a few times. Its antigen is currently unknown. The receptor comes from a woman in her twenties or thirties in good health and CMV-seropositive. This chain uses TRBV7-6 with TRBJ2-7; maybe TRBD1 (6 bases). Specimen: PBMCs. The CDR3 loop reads CASSPQQGLTSYEQYF. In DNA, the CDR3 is TGTGCCAGCAGCCCTCAACAGGGTTTGACCTCCTACGAGCAGTACTTC.